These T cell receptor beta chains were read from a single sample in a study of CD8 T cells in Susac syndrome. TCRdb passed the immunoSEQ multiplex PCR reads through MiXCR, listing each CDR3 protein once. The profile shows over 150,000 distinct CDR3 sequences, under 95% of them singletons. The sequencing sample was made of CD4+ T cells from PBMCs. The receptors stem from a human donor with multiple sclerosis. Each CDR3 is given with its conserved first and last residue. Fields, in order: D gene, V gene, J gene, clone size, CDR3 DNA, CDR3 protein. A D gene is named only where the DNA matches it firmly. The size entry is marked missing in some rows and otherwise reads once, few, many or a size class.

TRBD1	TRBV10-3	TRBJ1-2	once	TGTGCCATCAACCCGGACAGGGGAGGCGCCTACACCTTC	CAINPDRGGAYTF
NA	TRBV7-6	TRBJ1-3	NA	TGTGCCAGCAGCCCCTCAGGGGACCAGGGAAACACCATATATTTT	CASSPSGDQGNTIYF
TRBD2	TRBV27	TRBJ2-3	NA	TGTGCCAGCAGTTTATTGGGAGGGGGCACAGATACGCAGTATTTT	CASSLLGGGTDTQYF
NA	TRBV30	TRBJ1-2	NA	TGTGCCTGGAGTCTGGGAGTCGGCTACACCTTC	CAWSLGVGYTF
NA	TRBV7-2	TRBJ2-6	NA	TGTGCCAGCAGGAGGAGCTCTGGGGCCAACGTCCTGACTTTC	CASRRSSGANVLTF
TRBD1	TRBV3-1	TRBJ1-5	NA	TGTGCCAGCAGCCTAGGGACAGGGGGCGCAGGGCAGCCCCAGCATTTT	CASSLGTGGAGQPQHF
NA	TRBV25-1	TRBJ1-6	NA	TGTGCCAGCAGTGAATACCATTCTGGTTCACCCCTCCACTTT	CASSEYHSGSPLHF
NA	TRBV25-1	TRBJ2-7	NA	TGTGCCAGTCGGGGCCCAACCTACGAGCAGTACTTC	CASRGPTYEQYF
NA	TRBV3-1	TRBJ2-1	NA	TGTGCCAGCAGCCAGCAGGTAGGGGGAAACAATGAGCAGTTCTTC	CASSQQVGGNNEQFF
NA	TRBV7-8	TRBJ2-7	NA	TGTGCCAGCAGCGAAACAGGGCTCGTTTTGTACTTC	CASSETGLVLYF
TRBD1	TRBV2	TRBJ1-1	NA	TGTGCCAGCGGAGAGGGACAGACGTCCCTTTACAGAGCTTTCTTT	CASGEGQTSLYRAFF